These 26 T cell receptor beta chains were sequenced from one sample in a study of T-cell reconstitution after alpha-beta-depleted transplantation in children. Unique molecular identifiers were incorporated into the prepared TCRbeta library. TCRdb fed the PCR reads into MiXCR, producing one record per CDR3 protein. The sample includes approximately 510,000 distinct CDR3 sequences, approximately 20% of them seen just once. The sample was PBMCs from the stem cell graft donor, taken from the stem cell graft. These receptor sequences come from a human donor who donated a stem cell graft to a child with acute lymphoblastic leukemia.

V and J are TRBV11-2 and TRBJ2-2; unclear D gene. Per germline, CDR1 SGHAT and CDR2 FQNNGV. The CDR3 runs to 18 residues. V was clipped by 6 bases and J by 0 bases, with 20 bases between them. CDR3 in amino acids: CASSLIPWNSANTGELFF. The CDR3 DNA is TGTGCCAGCAGTTTGATCCCTTGGAACAGCGCGAACACCGGGGAGCTGTTTTTT.

This clonotype occurred a few times. The rearrangement links TRBV5-1 to TRBJ2-5; 8 bases agree with TRBD1. Unmatched junction bases numbered 2, after V lost 3 bases and J lost 1 base. The CDR3 loop spans 14 amino acids. Germline CDR1 and CDR2: SGHRS and YFSETQ. The CDR3 is CASSSGQAQETQYF. As DNA, the CDR3 is TGCGCCAGCAGCTCGGGACAGGCCCAAGAGACCCAGTACTTC.

V is TRBV6-5 and J is TRBJ2-3; D uncertain. Looked up from germline, CDR1 is MNHEY and CDR2 is SVGAGI. Trimming removed 6 bases at V and 2 bases at J, with 6 bases between. This CDR3 comprises 12 residues. The CDR3 protein is CASRSFTDTQYF. The CDR3 region has the DNA TGTGCCAGCAGATCGTTCACAGATACGCAGTATTTT.

The chain uses TRBV20-1 and TRBJ1-5, with TRBD1 as a possible D gene (5 bases). Trimming left V 0 bases short and J 6 bases short, with 12 bases between. The germline V gene has CDR1 DFQATT and CDR2 SNEGSKA (reference sequence). This CDR3 contains 14 residues. CDR3 sequence: CSAREPGAGQPQHF. The CDR3 coding sequence is TGCAGTGCTAGAGAACCTGGGGCGGGTCAGCCCCAGCATTTT.

In its sample, this clonotype was seen a few times. The J gene is TRBJ2-1, the V gene TRBV5-6, with 7 bases aligning to TRBD2. The CDR3 is made up of 14 amino acids. V shed 0 bases, J shed 6 bases, and the junction held 3 bases outside the gene matches. CDR1 is SGHDT and CDR2 is YYEEEE in the germline V gene. CDR3 sequence (DNA): TGTGCCAGCAGCTTGGAACTAGCGCCCAATGAGCAGTTCTTC. Encoded protein: CASSLELAPNEQFF. Supplemented by reference TRBV5-6 and TRBJ2-1, the full variable domain reads DAGVTQSPTHLIKTRGQQVTLRCSPKSGHDTVSWYQQALGQGPQFIFQYYEEEERQRGNFPDRFSGHQFPNYSSELNVNALLLGDSALYLCASSLELAPNEQFFGPGTRLTVL.

In this sample, this clonotype turned up a few times. V is TRBV7-9 and J is TRBJ2-7, with TRBD2 identical over 10 bases. J was trimmed by 0 bases and V by 4 bases; bases with no gene match: 3. The CDR3 contains 15 residues. Germline-derived CDR1 and CDR2 are SEHNR and FQNEAQ (reference sequence). CDR3 sequence (DNA): TGTGCCAGCAGCTACGTAGCGGGAGGCTCCTACGAGCAGTACTTC. Translated, it gives CASSYVAGGSYEQYF.

This clonotype occurred a few times. This chain uses TRBV28 with TRBJ1-4, with TRBD1 matching over 7 bases. The germline CDR1 and CDR2 sequences are MDHEN and SYDVKM. V shed 5 bases and J 6 bases; nucleotides not matched to a gene: 6. This CDR3 comprises 14 residues. CDR3 in amino acids: CASSGDSSYEKLFF. The CDR3 coding sequence is TGTGCCAGCAGTGGGGACAGCAGCTATGAAAAACTGTTTTTT.

V is TRBV18 and J is TRBJ1-6, with D maybe TRBD1 (6 bases). CDR1 and CDR2 from the germline V gene are KGHSH and LQKENI. CDR3 length: 17 amino acids. With 4 bases removed from V and 5 bases from J, the gap between germline ends came to 18 bases. The CDR3 here is CASSLQGLDSNNSPLHF. For the CDR3, the DNA is TGTGCCAGCTCACTACAGGGATTAGACAGCAATAATTCACCCCTCCACTTT.

The rearrangement joins TRBV29-1 to TRBJ2-7, with D possibly TRBD1 on 6 matching bases. The CDR3 runs to 16 residues. V lost 1 base and J lost 1, with 17 bases in between. The germline gives CDR1 SQVTM, CDR2 ANQGSEA. The CDR3 is CSVEGGTSLGSYEQYF. The CDR3 DNA is TGCAGCGTTGAAGGGGGGACATCTCTCGGGTCCTACGAGCAGTACTTC.

This CDR3 reads CASSPNAGKETQYF. Here the CDR3 DNA reads TGTGCCAGCAGCCCAAATGCTGGTAAAGAGACCCAGTACTTC. This chain connects TRBV9 to TRBJ2-5; D is unresolved. Trimming stripped 4 bases from V and 3 bases from J, with 13 bases between. This CDR3 contains 14 residues. Germline-derived CDR1 and CDR2 are SGDLS and YYNGEE.

In its sample, this clonotype was seen a few times. The chain has TRBV20-1 and TRBJ2-6, with 12 bases that match TRBD2. The germline gives CDR1 DFQATT, CDR2 SNEGSKA (reference sequence). The CDR3 length is 21 residues. Trimming cost V 3 bases and J 0 bases; bases outside gene matches: 15. DNA for the CDR3: TGCAGTGCTAGTGAGATGGGACTAGCGGGCACTCAGAGCTCTGGGGCCAACGTCCTGACTTTC. Translation gives CSASEMGLAGTQSSGANVLTF.

The chain couples TRBV5-1 to TRBJ2-5, with 8 bases identical to TRBD2. Germline V gene lookup returns CDR1 SGHRS and CDR2 YFSETQ. The J segment lost 2 bases and the V segment lost 4 bases, leaving 4 bases of the junction unmatched. The CDR3 is 14 amino acids. CDR3 sequence (DNA): TGCGCCAGCAGCCGTGGGACTAGTCAAGAGACCCAGTACTTC. Protein product: CASSRGTSQETQYF.

The chain links TRBV24-1 to TRBJ2-1; 7 bases agree with TRBD1. Germline-derived CDR1 and CDR2 are KGHDR and SFDVKD. There are 16 residues in the CDR3. Losses at the gene ends were 1 base for V and 10 bases for J; bases not matched to a gene: 12. The CDR3 DNA follows: TGTGCCACCAGTGATTTTACCGCCGAGGGGACAGTCGAGCAGTTCTTC. Encoded protein: CATSDFTAEGTVEQFF.

V usage is TRBV6-1 and J usage is TRBJ2-7; TRBD1 agrees at 8 bases. V shed 4 bases, J shed 2 bases, and the junction held 7 bases outside the gene matches. The CDR3 covers 15 residues. The germline gives CDR1 MNHNS, CDR2 SASEGT. The CDR3, as DNA: TGTGCCAGCAGTGGAACCGACAGGGGCGCCTACGAGCAGTACTTC. As protein: CASSGTDRGAYEQYF.

In its sample, this clonotype was seen a few times. The chain joins TRBV9 to TRBJ2-7; 11 bases align to TRBD2. V shed 3 bases, J shed 2 bases, and the junction held 7 bases outside the gene matches. Germline V gene lookup returns CDR1 SGDLS and CDR2 YYNGEE. This CDR3 has 16 amino acids. CDR3 in amino acids: CASSEGSGRDTYEQYF. The CDR3 DNA is TGTGCCAGCAGCGAGGGTAGCGGGAGGGATACCTACGAGCAGTACTTC.

The J gene is TRBJ1-1, the V gene TRBV29-1; the D is unclear. The CDR3 sequence is 13 residues long. Germline V gives CDR1 SQVTM, CDR2 ANQGSEA. Trimming removed 6 bases from V and 3 bases from J, with 14 bases in between. The CDR3 bases are TGCAGCGTGGTGGAGCTCGGGGACACTGAAGCTTTCTTT. Residues: CSVVELGDTEAFF. Full variable domain (remainder filled in from reference TRBV29-1 and TRBJ1-1): SAVISQKPSRDICQRGTSLTIQCQVDSQVTMMFWYRQQPGQSLTLIATANQGSEATYESGFVIDKFPISRPNLTFSTLTVSNMSPEDSSIYLCSVVELGDTEAFFGQGTRLTVV.

The genes are TRBV7-9 and TRBJ2-3; no firm D call. From germline, CDR1 is SEHNR and CDR2 FQNEAQ (reference sequence). This CDR3 region has 12 residues. Deletions cut 0 bases from V and 6 bases from J, with 4 bases between. CDR3 protein: CASSLAYDTQYF. CDR3 bases: TGTGCCAGCAGCTTAGCGTACGATACGCAGTATTTT.

For this clonotype: The limits of the CDR3 on the DNA are not certain, so only TCRdb's listed CDR3 is given. The rearrangement links TRBV27 to TRBJ2-7; the table's D call TRBD1 went unverified against the DNA. The CDR3 adds up to 14 amino acids, both ends counted. The germline gives CDR1 MNHEY, CDR2 SMNVEV (reference sequence). The CDR3 sequence is CASSSSGQGYEQYF.

This rearrangement joins TRBV20-1 to TRBJ2-7; D is possibly TRBD2 (5 bases). Germline V gene data show CDR1 as DFQATT and CDR2 as SNEGSKA (reference sequence). This CDR3 is built from 13 residues. Between the trimmed V and J ends, which lost 2 bases and 3 bases, there was a span of 11 bases. As DNA, the CDR3 is TGCAGTGCTAGACGGGGAGCGTACTACGAGCAGTACTTC. Residues: CSARRGAYYEQYF.

The chain is built from TRBV4-2 and TRBJ2-7; D not certain. This CDR3 is 14 amino acids long. Deletions cut 2 bases from V and 1 base from J, with 9 bases between. The germline V gene has CDR1 LGHNA and CDR2 YNFKEQ. The CDR3 region has the DNA TGTGCCAGCAGCCAACCCGAATCTTCCTACGAGCAGTACTTC. Translated, it gives CASSQPESSYEQYF.

Worth noting for this clonotype: Its ends do not fully match the called genes, so a read error is possible. The chain joins TRBV7-2 to TRBJ2-1; D could derive from TRBD1 or TRBD2 (8 bases each). Looked up from germline, CDR1 is SGHTA and CDR2 is FQGNSA. This CDR3 is built from 15 residues. The CDR3 region has the DNA TGTGCCAGCAGCCCTTTGACAGGGGCCCCGGGACTAGTATCTTTC. As protein: CASSPLTGAPGLVSF.

V usage is TRBV7-9 and J usage is TRBJ1-6, with 7 positions matching TRBD1. The CDR3 runs 14 residues. Per germline, CDR1 SEHNR and CDR2 FQNEAQ (reference sequence). V trimming: 5 bases; J trimming: 6 bases; junction bases outside the gene matches: 4. CDR3: CASSLGGINSPLHF. The CDR3 bases are TGTGCCAGCAGCCTAGGGGGCATTAATTCACCCCTCCACTTT.

The chain carries TRBV12-3 or TRBV12-4 and TRBJ1-6; 7 nucleotides agree with TRBD1. J gave up 4 bases and V 2 bases, and 5 bases lay outside the gene matches. This CDR3 comprises 16 residues. CDR3 in DNA: TGTGCCAGCAGTTTATCCGGGACAGTATATAATTCACCCCTCCACTTT. The encoded protein is CASSLSGTVYNSPLHF.

The V call is TRBV3-1, the J call TRBJ1-1, with 8 bases that match TRBD1. This CDR3 is 13 amino acids long. Germline CDR1 and CDR2: LGHDT and YNNKEL (reference sequence). The V gene end was trimmed by 0 bases and the J gene end by 11 bases; junction bases not matched to a gene: 5. CDR3: CASSQDRTGPAFF. CDR3 coding DNA: TGTGCCAGCAGCCAAGATCGGACAGGGCCGGCTTTCTTT.

This clonotype was counted a few times. The rearrangement links TRBV29-1 to TRBJ2-7; 7 nucleotides line up with TRBD1. V was clipped by 7 bases and J by 1 base; unmatched bases: 4. The CDR3 extends over 12 amino acids. Germline-derived CDR1 and CDR2 are SQVTM and ANQGSEA. The CDR3 loop is CSGRQGSYEQYF. In DNA, the CDR3 is TGCAGCGGGCGACAGGGTTCCTACGAGCAGTACTTC.

The chain joins TRBV18 to TRBJ1-1, with a weak D call TRBD1 (6 bases). CDR1 is KGHSH, CDR2 LQKENI, per germline. The length of the CDR3 is 14 residues. Deletions cut 6 bases from V and 6 bases from J, with 17 bases between. CDR3 sequence: CASSQSQGGAEAFF. CDR3 in DNA: TGTGCCAGCTCGCAGTCACAGGGCGGGGCTGAAGCTTTCTTT.